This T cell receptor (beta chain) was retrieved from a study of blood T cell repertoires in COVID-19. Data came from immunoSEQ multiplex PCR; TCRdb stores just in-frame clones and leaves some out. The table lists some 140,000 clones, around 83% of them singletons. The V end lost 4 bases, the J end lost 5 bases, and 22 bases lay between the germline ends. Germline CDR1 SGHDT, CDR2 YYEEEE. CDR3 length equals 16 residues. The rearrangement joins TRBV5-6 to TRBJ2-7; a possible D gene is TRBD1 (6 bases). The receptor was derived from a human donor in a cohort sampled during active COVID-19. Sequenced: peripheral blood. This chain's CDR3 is CASSPWFGYRDHEQYF. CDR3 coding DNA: TGTGCCAGCAGCCCCTGGTTTGGTTACAGGGACCACGAGCAGTACTTC.